The source of this TCR beta chain is a study of T-cell reconstitution after alpha-beta-depleted transplantation in children. A remark on this clonotype: Its antigen is currently unknown.

Germline V CDR1 and CDR2: ENHRY, SYGVKD. V lost 7 bases and J lost 10, with 13 bases in between. The CDR3 consists of 11 residues. Broader study findings: Several hundred expanded graft clones reportedly supplied alpha-beta T cells about two months after transplant.

Unique molecular identifiers were used to barcode this TCRbeta library. A single record per CDR3 protein comes from TCRdb applying MiXCR to the PCR reads. The sample lists 280,000 or so distinct CDR3 sequences; around 10% were seen once. V usage is TRBV10-3 and J usage is TRBJ1-2; TRBD1 is a possible D gene (5 bases). The receptor was derived from a male patient aged 2-15 years who had a stem cell transplant for chronic granulomatous disease, so the T cells may come from the graft donor. The source material was peripheral blood, sampled 180 days after TCRalphabeta/CD19-depleted stem cell transplant. The DNA of the CDR3 is TGTGCCATCACCAGACCAGGGCTCTACACCTTC. Protein: CAITRPGLYTF.